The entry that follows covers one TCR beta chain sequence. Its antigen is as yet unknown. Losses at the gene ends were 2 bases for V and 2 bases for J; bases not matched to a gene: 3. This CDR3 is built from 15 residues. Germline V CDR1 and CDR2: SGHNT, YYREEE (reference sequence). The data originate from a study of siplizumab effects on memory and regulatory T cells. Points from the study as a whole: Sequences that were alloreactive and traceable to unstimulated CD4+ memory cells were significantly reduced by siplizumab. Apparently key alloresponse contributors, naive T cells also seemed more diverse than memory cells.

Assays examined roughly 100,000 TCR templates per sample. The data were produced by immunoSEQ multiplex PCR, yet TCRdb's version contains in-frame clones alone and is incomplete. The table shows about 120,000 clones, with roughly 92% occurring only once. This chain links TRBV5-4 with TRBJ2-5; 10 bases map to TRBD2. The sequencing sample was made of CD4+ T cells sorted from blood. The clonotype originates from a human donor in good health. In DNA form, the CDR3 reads TGTGCCAGCAGCTTCCGGACTAGCGGACAAGAGACCCAGTACTTC. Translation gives CASSFRTSGQETQYF.